The sequence of this T cell receptor (beta chain) was determined in a study of blood T cell repertoires in COVID-19. This clone was seen a few times. V was clipped by 4 bases and J by 2 bases; unmatched bases: 2. This CDR3 region has 13 residues. Germline V gives CDR1 SGHNT, CDR2 YYREEE (reference sequence). Study processing details: Scientists estimated how many nucleated cells there were by amplifying reference gene primers. Repertoires were generated with immunoSEQ multiplex PCR, while TCRdb's copy carries only in-frame clones and drops some. The V and J calls and clone size are taken from that table; D and trimming were inferred from the DNA. Of some 33,000 clones in the sample, about nine tenths were seen once.

The chain links TRBV5-4 to TRBJ1-2; the match to TRBD1 covers 7 bases. The TCR sequence derives from a man between 60 and 70 years old with acute or convalescent COVID-19. Sequencing used peripheral blood. The DNA of the CDR3 is TGTGCCAGCAGCCCGGACAGGAACTATGGCTACACCTTC. Translating gives CASSPDRNYGYTF.